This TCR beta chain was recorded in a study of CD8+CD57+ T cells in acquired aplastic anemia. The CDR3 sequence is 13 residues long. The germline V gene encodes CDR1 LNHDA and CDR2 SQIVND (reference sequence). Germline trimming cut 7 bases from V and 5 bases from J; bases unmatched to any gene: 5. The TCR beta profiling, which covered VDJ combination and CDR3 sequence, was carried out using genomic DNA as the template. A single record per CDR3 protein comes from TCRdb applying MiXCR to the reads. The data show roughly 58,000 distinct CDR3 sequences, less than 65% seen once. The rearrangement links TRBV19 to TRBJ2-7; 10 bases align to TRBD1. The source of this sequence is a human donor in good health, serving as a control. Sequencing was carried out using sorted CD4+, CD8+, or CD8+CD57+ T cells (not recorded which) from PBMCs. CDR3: CASMGTGEHEQYF. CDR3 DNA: TGTGCCAGTATGGGGACAGGGGAACACGAGCAGTACTTC.